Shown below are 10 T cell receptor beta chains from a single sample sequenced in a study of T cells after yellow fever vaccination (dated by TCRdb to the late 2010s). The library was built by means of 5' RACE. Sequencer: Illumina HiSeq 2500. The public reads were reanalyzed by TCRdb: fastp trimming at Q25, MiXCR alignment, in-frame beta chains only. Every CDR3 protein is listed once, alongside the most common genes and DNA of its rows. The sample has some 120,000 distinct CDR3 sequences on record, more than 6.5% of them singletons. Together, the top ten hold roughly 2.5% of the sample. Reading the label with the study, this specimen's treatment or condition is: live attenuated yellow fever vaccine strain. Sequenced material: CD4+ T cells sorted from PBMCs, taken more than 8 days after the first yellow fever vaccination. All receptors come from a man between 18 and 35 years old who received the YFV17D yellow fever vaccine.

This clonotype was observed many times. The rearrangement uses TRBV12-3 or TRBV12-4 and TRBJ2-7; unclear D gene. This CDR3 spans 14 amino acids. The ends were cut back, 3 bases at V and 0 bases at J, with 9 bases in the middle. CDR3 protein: CASSFNAGSYEQYV. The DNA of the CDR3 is TGTGCCAGCAGTTTCAACGCAGGCTCCTACGAGCAGTACGTC.

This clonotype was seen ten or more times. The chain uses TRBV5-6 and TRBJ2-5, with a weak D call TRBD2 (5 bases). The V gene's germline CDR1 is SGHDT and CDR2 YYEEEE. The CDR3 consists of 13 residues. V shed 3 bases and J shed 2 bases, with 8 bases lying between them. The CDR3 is CASSSLVQETQYF. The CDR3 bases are TGTGCCAGCAGCTCACTAGTGCAAGAGACCCAGTACTTC.

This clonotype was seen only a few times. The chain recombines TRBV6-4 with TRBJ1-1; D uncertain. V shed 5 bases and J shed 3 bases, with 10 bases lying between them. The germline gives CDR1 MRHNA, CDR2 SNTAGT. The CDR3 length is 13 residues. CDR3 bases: TGTGCCAGCAGTCGCCAGTCTGACACTGAAGCTTTCTTT. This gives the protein CASSRQSDTEAFF.

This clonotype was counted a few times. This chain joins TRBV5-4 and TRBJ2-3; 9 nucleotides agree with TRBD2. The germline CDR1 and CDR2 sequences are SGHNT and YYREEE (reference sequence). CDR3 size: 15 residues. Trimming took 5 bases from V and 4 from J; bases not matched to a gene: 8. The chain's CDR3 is CASRPAGGPSDTQYF. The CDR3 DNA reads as TGTGCCAGCAGACCTGCGGGGGGGCCTTCAGATACGCAGTATTTT.

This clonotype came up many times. CDR3 sequence (DNA): TGTGCCAGCAGACCCTTAGCGAGGGATACGCAGTATTTT. Residues: CASRPLARDTQYF. This chain connects TRBV6-1 to TRBJ2-3, with TRBD2 as a possible D gene (5 bases). Germline CDR1 and CDR2: MNHNS and SASEGT. CDR3 length: 13 residues. V lost 6 bases, J lost 6 bases, and 13 bases lay in between.

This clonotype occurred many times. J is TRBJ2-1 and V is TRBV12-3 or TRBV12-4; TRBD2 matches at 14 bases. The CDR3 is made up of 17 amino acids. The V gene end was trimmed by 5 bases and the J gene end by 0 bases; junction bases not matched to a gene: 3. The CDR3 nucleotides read TGTGCCAGCAGTAACGGACTAGCGGGGGGCTCCTACAATGAGCAGTTCTTC. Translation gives CASSNGLAGGSYNEQFF.

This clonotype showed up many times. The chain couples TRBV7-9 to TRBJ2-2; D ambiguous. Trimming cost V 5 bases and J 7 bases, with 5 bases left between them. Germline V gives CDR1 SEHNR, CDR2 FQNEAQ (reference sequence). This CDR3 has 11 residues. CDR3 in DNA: TGTGCCAGCAGCGGGTACGGGGAGCTGTTTTTT. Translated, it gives CASSGYGELFF.

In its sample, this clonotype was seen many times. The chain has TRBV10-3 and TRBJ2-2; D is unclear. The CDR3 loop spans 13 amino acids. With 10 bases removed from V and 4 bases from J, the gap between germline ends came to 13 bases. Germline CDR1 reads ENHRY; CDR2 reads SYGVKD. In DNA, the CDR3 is TGTGCCACCCGGACCAGTGGCACCGGGGAGCTGTTTTTT. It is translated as CATRTSGTGELFF.

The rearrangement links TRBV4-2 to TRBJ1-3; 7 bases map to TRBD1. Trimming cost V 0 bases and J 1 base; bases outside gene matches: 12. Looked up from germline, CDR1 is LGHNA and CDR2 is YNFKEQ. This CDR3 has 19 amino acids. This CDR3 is CASSQDWFPGQLSGNTIYF. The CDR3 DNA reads TGTGCCAGCAGCCAAGATTGGTTTCCGGGACAGTTATCTGGAAACACCATATATTTT.

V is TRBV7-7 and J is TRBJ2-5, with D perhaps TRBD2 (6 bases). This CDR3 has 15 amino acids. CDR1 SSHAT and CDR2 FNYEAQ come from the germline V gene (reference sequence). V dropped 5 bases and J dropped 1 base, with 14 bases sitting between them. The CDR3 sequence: CASSPSGPVQETQYF. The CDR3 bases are TGTGCCAGCAGCCCCAGCGGGCCCGTCCAAGAGACCCAGTACTTC.